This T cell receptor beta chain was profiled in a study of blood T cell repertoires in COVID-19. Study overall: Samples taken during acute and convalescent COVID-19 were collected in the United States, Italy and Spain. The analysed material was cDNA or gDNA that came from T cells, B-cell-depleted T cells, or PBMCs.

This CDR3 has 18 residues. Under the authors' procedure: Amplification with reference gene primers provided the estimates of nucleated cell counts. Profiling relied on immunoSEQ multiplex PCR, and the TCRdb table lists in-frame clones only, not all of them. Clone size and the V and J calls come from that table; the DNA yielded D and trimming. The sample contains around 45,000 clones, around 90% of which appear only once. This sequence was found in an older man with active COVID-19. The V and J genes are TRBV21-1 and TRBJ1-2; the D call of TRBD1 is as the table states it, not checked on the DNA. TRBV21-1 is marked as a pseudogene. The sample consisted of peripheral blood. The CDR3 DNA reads TGTGCCAGCAGCAAAGTGGGGGGACAGGGAGGATCTAACTATGGCTACACCTTC. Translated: CASSKVGGQGGSNYGYTF.